The source of this T cell receptor (beta chain) is a study of blood T cell repertoires in COVID-19. Study background: Donors in the United States, Italy and Spain gave samples during acute or convalescent COVID-19. T cells, B-cell-depleted T cells, or PBMCs supplied cDNA or gDNA.

The CDR3 is 16 residues long. As processed by the authors: Scientists estimated how many nucleated cells there were by amplifying reference gene primers. Assay used: immunoSEQ multiplex PCR; TCRdb lists only in-frame clones, some missing. The D gene and trimming were derived from the DNA, and the V and J assignments and clone size from that table. The sample records 250,000 or so clones, roughly four fifths being singletons. The chain links TRBV21-1 to TRBJ1-2; the table's D gene call, TRBD1, was not cross checked with the DNA. TRBV21-1 is labeled a pseudogene. The clonotype was recovered from an older woman with acute or convalescent COVID-19. The specimen sequenced was peripheral blood. The CDR3 loop is CASSSTGVNSNYGYTF. The CDR3 DNA reads as TGTGCCAGCAGTTCGACAGGGGTCAATAGTAACTATGGCTACACCTTC.